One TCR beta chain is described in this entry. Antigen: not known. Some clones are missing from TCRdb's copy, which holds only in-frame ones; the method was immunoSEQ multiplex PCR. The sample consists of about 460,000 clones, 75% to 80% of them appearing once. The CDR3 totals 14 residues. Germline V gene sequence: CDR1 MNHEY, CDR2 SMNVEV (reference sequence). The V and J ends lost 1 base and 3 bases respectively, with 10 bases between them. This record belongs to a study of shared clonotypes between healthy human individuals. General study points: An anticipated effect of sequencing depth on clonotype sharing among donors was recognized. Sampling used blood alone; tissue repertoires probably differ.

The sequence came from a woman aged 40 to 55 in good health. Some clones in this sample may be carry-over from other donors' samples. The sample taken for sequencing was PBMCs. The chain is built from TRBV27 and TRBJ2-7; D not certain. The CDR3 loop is CASSLLPSFYEQYF. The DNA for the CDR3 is TGTGCCAGCAGTTTATTGCCCTCCTTCTACGAGCAGTACTTC.